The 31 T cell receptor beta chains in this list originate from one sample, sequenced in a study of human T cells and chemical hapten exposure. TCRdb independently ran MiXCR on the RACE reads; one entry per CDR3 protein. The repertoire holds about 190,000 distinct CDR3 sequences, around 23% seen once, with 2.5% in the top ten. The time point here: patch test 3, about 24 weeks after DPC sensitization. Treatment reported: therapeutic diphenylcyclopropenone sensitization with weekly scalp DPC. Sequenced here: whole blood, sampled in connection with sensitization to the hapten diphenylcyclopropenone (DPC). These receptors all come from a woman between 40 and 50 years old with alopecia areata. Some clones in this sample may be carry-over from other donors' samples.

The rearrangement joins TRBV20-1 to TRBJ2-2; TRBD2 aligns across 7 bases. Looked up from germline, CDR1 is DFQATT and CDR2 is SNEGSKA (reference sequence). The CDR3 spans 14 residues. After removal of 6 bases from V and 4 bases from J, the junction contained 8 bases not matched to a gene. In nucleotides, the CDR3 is TGCAGTGCCACTGGGGGGGTGAGCACCGGGGAGCTGTTTTTT. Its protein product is CSATGGVSTGELFF.

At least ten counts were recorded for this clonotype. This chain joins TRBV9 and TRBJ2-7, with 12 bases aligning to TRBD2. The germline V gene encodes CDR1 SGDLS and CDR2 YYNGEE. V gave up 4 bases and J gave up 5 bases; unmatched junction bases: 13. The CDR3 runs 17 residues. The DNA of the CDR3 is TGTGCCAGCAGCCCTCCCATCCTGACTAGCGGGAGACACGAGCAGTACTTC. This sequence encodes CASSPPILTSGRHEQYF.

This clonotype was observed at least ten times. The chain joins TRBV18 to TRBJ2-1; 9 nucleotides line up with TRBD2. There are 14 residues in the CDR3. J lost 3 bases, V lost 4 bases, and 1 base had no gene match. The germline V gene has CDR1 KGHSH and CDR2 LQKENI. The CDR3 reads CASSLSGGYNEQFF. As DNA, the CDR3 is TGTGCCAGCTCACTTAGCGGGGGCTACAATGAGCAGTTCTTC.

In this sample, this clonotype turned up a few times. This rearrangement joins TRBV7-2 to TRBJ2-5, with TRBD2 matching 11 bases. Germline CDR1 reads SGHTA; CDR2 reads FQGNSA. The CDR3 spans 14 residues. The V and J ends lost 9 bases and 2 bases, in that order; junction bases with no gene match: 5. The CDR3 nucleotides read TGTGCCAGTAGCGGGGGGGGGAATCAAGAGACCCAGTACTTC. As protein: CASSGGGNQETQYF.

The CDR3 sequence is CSAAHRGSNEQFF. CDR3 sequence (DNA): TGCAGTGCCGCACACAGGGGATCCAATGAGCAGTTCTTC. This chain connects TRBV20-1 to TRBJ2-1; 7 nucleotides agree with TRBD1. The CDR3 extends over 13 amino acids. Germline V gene data show CDR1 as DFQATT and CDR2 as SNEGSKA (reference sequence). With V trimmed by 6 bases and J by 6 bases, 8 bases remained unmatched.

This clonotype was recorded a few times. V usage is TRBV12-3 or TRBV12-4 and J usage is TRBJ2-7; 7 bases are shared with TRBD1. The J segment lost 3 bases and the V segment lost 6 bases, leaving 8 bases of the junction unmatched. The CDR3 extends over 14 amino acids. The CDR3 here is CASSSPTGSYEQYF. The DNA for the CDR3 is TGTGCCAGCAGCTCCCCGACAGGGAGCTACGAGCAGTACTTC.

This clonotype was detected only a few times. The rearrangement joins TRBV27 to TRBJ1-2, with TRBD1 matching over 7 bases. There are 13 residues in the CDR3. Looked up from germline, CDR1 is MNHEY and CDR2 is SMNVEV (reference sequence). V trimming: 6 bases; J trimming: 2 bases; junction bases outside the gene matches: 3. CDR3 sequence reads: CASRAQGNYGYTF. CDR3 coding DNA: TGTGCCAGCAGGGCACAGGGGAACTATGGCTACACCTTC.

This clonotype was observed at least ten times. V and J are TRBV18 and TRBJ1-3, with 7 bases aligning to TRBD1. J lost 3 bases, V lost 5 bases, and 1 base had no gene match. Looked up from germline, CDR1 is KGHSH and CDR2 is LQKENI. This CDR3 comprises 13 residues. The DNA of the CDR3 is TGTGCCAGCTCAACAGGGGATGGAAACACCATATATTTT. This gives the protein CASSTGDGNTIYF.

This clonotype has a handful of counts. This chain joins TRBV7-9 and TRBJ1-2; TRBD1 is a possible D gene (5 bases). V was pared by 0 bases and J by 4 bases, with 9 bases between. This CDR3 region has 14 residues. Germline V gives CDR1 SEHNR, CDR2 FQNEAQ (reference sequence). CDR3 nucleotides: TGTGCCAGCAGCTTAGCAGGGGTTCGCTATGGCTACACCTTC. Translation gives CASSLAGVRYGYTF.

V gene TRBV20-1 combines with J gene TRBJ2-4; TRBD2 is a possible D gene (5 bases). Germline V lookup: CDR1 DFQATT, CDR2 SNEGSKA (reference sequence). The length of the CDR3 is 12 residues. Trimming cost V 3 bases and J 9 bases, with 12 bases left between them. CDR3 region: CSARDSRGIQYF. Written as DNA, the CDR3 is TGCAGTGCTAGGGACTCTCGTGGCATTCAGTACTTC.

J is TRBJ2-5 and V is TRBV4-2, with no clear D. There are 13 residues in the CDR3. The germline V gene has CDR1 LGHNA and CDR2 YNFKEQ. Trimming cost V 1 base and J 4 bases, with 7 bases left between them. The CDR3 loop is CASSQVGGETQYF. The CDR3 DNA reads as TGTGCCAGCAGCCAAGTCGGTGGAGAGACCCAGTACTTC.

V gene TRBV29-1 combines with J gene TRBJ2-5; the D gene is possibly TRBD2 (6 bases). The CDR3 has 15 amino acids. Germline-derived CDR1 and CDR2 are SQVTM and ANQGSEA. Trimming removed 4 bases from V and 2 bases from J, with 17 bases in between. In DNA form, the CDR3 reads TGCAGCGTTGTAGGAGGGTCAGCCAAACAAGAGACCCAGTACTTC. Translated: CSVVGGSAKQETQYF.

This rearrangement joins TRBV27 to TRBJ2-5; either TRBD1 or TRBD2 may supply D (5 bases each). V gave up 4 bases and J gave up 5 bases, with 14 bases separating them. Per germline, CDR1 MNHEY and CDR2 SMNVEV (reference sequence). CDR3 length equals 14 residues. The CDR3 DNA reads TGTGCCAGCAGTTCAACAGGAGGAGCGGAGACCCAGTACTTC. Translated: CASSSTGGAETQYF.

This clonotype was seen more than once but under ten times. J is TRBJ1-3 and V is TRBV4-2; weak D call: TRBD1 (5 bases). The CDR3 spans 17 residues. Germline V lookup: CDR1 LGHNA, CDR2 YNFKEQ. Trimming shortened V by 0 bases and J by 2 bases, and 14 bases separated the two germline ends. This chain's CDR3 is CASSQEEGRATGNTIYF. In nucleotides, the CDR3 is TGTGCCAGCAGCCAAGAGGAGGGCAGGGCTACTGGAAACACCATATATTTT.

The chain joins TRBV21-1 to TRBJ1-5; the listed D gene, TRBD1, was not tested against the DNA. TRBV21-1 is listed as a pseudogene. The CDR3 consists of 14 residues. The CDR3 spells CASSSRDTNQPQHF. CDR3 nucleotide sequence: TGTGCCAGCAGCTCTCGGGACACTAATCAGCCCCAGCATTTT.

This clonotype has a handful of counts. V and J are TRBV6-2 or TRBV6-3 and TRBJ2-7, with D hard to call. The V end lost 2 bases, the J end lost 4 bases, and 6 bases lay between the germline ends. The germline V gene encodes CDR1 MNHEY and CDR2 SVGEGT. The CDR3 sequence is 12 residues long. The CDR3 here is CASSYNYYEQYF. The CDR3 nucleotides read TGTGCCAGCAGTTACAACTATTACGAGCAGTACTTC.

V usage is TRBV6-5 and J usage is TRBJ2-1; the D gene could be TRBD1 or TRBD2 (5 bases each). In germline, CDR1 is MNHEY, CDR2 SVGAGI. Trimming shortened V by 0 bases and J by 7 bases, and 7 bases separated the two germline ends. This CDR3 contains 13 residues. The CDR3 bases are TGTGCCAGCAGTTACTCTGAGGGGAATGAGCAGTTCTTC. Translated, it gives CASSYSEGNEQFF.

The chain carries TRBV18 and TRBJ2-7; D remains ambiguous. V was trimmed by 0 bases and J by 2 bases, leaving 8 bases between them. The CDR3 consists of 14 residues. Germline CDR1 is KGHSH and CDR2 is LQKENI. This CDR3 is CASSPPSSPYEQYF. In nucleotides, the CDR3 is TGTGCCAGCTCACCACCTTCCTCCCCCTACGAGCAGTACTTC. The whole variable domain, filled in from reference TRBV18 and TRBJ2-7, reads NAGVMQNPRHLVRRRGQEARLRCSPMKGHSHVYWYRQLPEEGLKFMVYLQKENIIDESGMPKERFSAEFPKEGPSILRIQQVVRGDSAAYFCASSPPSSPYEQYFGPGTRLTVT.

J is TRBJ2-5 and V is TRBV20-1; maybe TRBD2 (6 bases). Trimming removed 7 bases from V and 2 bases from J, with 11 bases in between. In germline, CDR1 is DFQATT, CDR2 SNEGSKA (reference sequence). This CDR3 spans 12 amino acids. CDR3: CSGIREQETQYF. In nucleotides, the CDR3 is TGCAGTGGAATACGGGAGCAAGAGACCCAGTACTTC.

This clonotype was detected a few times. CDR3 sequence: CASGRELTYEQYF. The CDR3 nucleotides are TGTGCCAGCGGGCGGGAGTTGACCTACGAGCAGTACTTC. This chain connects TRBV28 to TRBJ2-7, with 7 bases lining up with TRBD2. The CDR3 contains 13 residues. The germline V gene encodes CDR1 MDHEN and CDR2 SYDVKM. Trimming cost V 8 bases and J 2 bases; bases outside gene matches: 6.

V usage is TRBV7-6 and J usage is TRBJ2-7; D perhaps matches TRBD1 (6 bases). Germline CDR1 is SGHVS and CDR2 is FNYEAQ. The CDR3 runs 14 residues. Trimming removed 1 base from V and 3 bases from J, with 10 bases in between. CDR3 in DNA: TGTGCCAGCAGCTTAGAGGGCAGGGGCTACGAGCAGTACTTC. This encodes CASSLEGRGYEQYF.

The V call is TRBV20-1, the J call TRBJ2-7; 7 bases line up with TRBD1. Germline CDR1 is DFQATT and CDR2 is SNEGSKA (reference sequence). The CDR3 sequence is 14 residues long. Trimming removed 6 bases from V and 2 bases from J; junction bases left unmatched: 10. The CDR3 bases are TGCAGTGCAACACGGACAGGTACTGCCTACGAGCAGTACTTC. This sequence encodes CSATRTGTAYEQYF.

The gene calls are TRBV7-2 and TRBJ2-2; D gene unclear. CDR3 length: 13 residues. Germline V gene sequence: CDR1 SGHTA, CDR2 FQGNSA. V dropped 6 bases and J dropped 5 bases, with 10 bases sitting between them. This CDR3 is CASRRTMTGELFF. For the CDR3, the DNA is TGTGCCAGCAGACGGACGATGACCGGGGAGCTGTTTTTT.

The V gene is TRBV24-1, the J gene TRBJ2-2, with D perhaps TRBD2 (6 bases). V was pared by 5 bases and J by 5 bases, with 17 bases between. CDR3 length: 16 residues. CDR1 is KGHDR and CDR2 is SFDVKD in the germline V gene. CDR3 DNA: TGTGCCACCAGTGCCTCGGGTAGCGGCCCGACCGGGGAGCTGTTTTTT. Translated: CATSASGSGPTGELFF.

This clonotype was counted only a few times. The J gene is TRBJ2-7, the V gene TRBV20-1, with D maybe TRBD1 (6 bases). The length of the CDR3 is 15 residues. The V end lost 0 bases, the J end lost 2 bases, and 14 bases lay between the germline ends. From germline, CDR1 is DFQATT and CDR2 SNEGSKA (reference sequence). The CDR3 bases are TGCAGTGCTAGAGATGGGGCCAGGGGAGCCTACGAGCAGTACTTC. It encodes CSARDGARGAYEQYF.

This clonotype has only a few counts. CDR3 nucleotide sequence: TGCGCCAGCAGCTTGGAGGCCGGGGATGAAAAACTGTTTTTT. Residues: CASSLEAGDEKLFF. This chain uses TRBV5-1 with TRBJ1-4; D is unresolved. The CDR3 consists of 14 residues. Germline values: CDR1 SGHRS, CDR2 YFSETQ. Trimming took off 0 bases at V and 6 bases at J, with 9 bases between the two ends. The full variable domain, with the rest looked up from reference TRBV5-1 and TRBJ1-4, is KAGVTQTPRYLIKTRGQQVTLSCSPISGHRSVSWYQQTPGQGLQFLFEYFSETQRNKGNFPGRFSGRQFSNSRSEMNVSTLELGDSALYLCASSLEAGDEKLFFGSGTQLSVL.

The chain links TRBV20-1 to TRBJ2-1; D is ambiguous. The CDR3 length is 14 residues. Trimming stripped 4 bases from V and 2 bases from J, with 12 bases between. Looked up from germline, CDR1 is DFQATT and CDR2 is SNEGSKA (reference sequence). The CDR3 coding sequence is TGCAGTGCTATAATCACTAAGGCCTACAATGAGCAGTTCTTC. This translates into CSAIITKAYNEQFF.

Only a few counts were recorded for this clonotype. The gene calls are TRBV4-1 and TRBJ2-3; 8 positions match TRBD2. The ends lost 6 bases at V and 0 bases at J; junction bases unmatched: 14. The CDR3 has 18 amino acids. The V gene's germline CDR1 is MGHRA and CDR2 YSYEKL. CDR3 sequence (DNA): TGCGCCAGCAGGGTAAGGCGGGAGGCCTCCCCAAGCACAGATACGCAGTATTTT. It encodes CASRVRREASPSTDTQYF.

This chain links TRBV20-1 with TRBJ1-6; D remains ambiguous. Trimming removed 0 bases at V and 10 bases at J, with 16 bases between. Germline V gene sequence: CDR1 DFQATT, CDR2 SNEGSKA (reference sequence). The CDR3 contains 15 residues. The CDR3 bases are TGCAGTGCTAGAGATATCGCTTCGGGGTACTCACCCCTCCACTTT. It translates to CSARDIASGYSPLHF.

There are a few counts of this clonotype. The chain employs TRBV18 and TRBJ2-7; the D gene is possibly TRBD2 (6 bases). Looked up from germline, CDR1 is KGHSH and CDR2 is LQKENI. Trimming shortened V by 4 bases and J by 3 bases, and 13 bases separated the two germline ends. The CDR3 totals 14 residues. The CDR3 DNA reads TGTGCCAGCTCACTAGATCAGGGAGGCTACGAGCAGTACTTC. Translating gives CASSLDQGGYEQYF.

The CDR3 DNA reads as TGTGCCAGCAGCCCTTTGGGGGACACAAAGAACACTGAAGCTTTCTTT. This codes for CASSPLGDTKNTEAFF. V and J are TRBV4-2 and TRBJ1-1; the D gene is possibly TRBD1 (6 bases). Trimming stripped 4 bases from V and 1 base from J, with 16 bases between. The CDR3 has 16 residues. The germline gives CDR1 LGHNA, CDR2 YNFKEQ.